The clone carrying this T cell receptor beta chain was picked up many times. Documented time point: after trial treatment. Described treatment: LDRT plus nivolumab, ipilimumab, low-dose cyclophosphamide and aspirin (RACIN trial). Donors were given nivolumab, ipilimumab, aspirin, low-dose cyclophosphamide and low-dose radiotherapy. The data originate from a study of low-dose radiotherapy and immunotherapy resistance in tumors. Overall study context: Cohort 1 got 0.5 Gy per fraction every 2 weeks, 6.5 Gy in total. Daily intake of oral aspirin 300 mg by patients lasted four cycles and began on cycle 1 day 1.

Priming of first-strand cDNA relied on TRAV- and TRBV-specific primers (covering alpha and beta chains). TCRs underwent 20 PCR cycles of amplification with a constant-region primer and V-primer adapter. TCRdb analysed the reads with MiXCR anew, one entry per CDR3 protein. The sample has 95,000 to 100,000 distinct CDR3 sequences; about 20% are singletons. The CDR3 runs 13 residues. Per germline, CDR1 SNHLY and CDR2 FYNNEI. The V gene lost 3 bases and the J gene lost 3 bases, with 9 bases spanning the gap. The sample consisted of PBMCs, taken after low-dose radiotherapy plus immunotherapy. V and J are TRBV2 and TRBJ2-7, with D perhaps TRBD2 (5 bases). This receptor was obtained from a male donor with prostate cancer. This chain's CDR3 is CASSERASYEQYF. The DNA for the CDR3 is TGTGCCAGCAGTGAGCGGGCGAGCTACGAGCAGTACTTC.